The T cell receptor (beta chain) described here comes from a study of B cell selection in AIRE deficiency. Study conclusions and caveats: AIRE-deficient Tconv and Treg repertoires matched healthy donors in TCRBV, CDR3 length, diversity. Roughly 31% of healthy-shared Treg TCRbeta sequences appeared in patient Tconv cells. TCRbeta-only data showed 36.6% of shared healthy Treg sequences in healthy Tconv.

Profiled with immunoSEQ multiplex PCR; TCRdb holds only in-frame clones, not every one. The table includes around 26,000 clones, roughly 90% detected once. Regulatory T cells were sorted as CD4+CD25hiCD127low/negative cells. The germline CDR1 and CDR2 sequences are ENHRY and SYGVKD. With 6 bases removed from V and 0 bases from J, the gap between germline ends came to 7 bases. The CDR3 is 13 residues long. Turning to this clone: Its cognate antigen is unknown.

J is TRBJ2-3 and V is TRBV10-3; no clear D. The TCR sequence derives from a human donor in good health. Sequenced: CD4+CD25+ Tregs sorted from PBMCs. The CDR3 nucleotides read TGTGCCATCAGAACAGCTAGCACAGATACGCAGTATTTT. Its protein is CAIRTASTDTQYF.